These 9 T cell receptor beta chains share one sample of origin, sequenced in a study of blood T cell repertoires in COVID-19. Assay used: immunoSEQ multiplex PCR; TCRdb lists only in-frame clones, some missing. This sample has roughly 500,000 clones, with around 87% found just once. Sample: PBMCs or T cells enriched from blood (not recorded which). These receptors all come from a woman in her 40s who had recovered from COVID-19.

The chain joins TRBV7-9 to TRBJ1-1; weak D call: TRBD1 (5 bases). Germline CDR1 is SEHNR and CDR2 is FQNEAQ (reference sequence). Trimming left V 5 bases short and J 4 bases short, with 14 bases between. The CDR3 has 14 residues. CDR3 in DNA: TGTGCCAGCAGCCCTCAGGGTTTAAGCACTGAAGCTTTCTTT. It translates to CASSPQGLSTEAFF.

This clone came up a few times. J is TRBJ1-6 and V is TRBV30, with D uncertain. V was shortened by 2 bases and J by 6 bases, with 14 bases between the two germline ends. Germline V gene sequence: CDR1 GTSNPN, CDR2 SVGIG (reference sequence). The CDR3 sequence is 15 residues long. CDR3 in amino acids: CAWSSVFPLNSPLHF. DNA for the CDR3: TGTGCCTGGAGTTCCGTTTTTCCCCTTAATTCACCCCTCCACTTT. Full variable domain (remainder filled in from reference TRBV30 and TRBJ1-6): SQTIHQWPATLVQPVGSPLSLECTVEGTSNPNLYWYRQAAGRGLQLLFYSVGIGQISSEVPQNLSASRPQDRQFILSSKKLLLSDSGFYLCAWSSVFPLNSPLHFGNGTRLTVT.

The chain links TRBV6-2 or TRBV6-3 to TRBJ1-5, with D tentatively TRBD1 (5 bases). This CDR3 has 14 residues. Per germline, CDR1 MNHEY and CDR2 SVGEGT. V lost 5 bases, J lost 0 bases, and 8 bases lay in between. The CDR3 DNA reads as TGTGCCAGCAGTCAGGGTTATAGCAATCAGCCCCAGCATTTT. The encoded protein is CASSQGYSNQPQHF.

The chain has TRBV5-1 and TRBJ1-2; 7 bases map to TRBD1. Trimming removed 0 bases from V and 5 bases from J; junction bases left unmatched: 7. Germline V gene data show CDR1 as SGHRS and CDR2 as YFSETQ. The CDR3 is 15 residues long. The CDR3 spells CASSLGQGSSYGYTF. The CDR3, as DNA: TGCGCCAGCAGCTTGGGACAGGGCTCCTCTTATGGCTACACCTTC.

The table lists this clone with a few counts. The CDR3: CASSQGRGKSTNEKLFF. The CDR3 DNA follows: TGCGCCAGCAGCCAAGGCAGGGGGAAATCAACTAATGAAAAACTGTTTTTT. This rearrangement joins TRBV4-1 to TRBJ1-4; 7 bases match TRBD1. Per the germline V gene, CDR1 is MGHRA and CDR2 is YSYEKL. The V segment lost 1 base and the J segment 0 bases; nucleotides outside the gene matches: 5. This CDR3 is built from 17 residues.

J is TRBJ1-4 and V is TRBV5-4, with D unclear. V lost 4 bases and J lost 3, with 19 bases in between. CDR3 length equals 17 residues. Germline V gives CDR1 SGHNT, CDR2 YYREEE (reference sequence). The CDR3 loop reads CASSRAKGSGANEKLFF. The CDR3 DNA reads TGTGCCAGCAGCCGAGCGAAAGGGAGTGGAGCTAATGAAAAACTGTTTTTT.

The V gene is TRBV4-3, the J gene TRBJ2-1; 7 nucleotides match TRBD2. V was clipped by 1 base and J by 4 bases; unmatched bases: 4. Germline V CDR1 and CDR2: LGHNA, YSLEER. CDR3 length: 15 amino acids. CDR3 coding DNA: TGCGCCAGCAGCCAAGCAACTAGCGTATACAATGAGCAGTTCTTC. This gives the protein CASSQATSVYNEQFF.

The rearrangement joins TRBV5-1 to TRBJ1-1, with D possibly being TRBD1 (5 bases). Germline V lookup: CDR1 SGHRS, CDR2 YFSETQ. Trimming took 4 bases from V and 3 from J, leaving 10 bases between them. This CDR3 spans 13 amino acids. The CDR3 region is CASSPQTDTEAFF. For the CDR3, the DNA is TGCGCCAGCAGCCCCCAGACAGACACTGAAGCTTTCTTT.

This clone occurred once. Other DNA sequences within the sample encode an identical CDR3. This chain links TRBV7-2 with TRBJ2-5, with D perhaps TRBD2 (5 bases). The germline V and J ends were trimmed by 1 base and 5 bases, with 8 bases remaining between them. The CDR3 is made up of 13 amino acids. Germline assignment: CDR1 SGHTA and CDR2 FQGNSA. The CDR3 coding sequence is TGTGCCAGCAGCTTAGTTGGCGGGGAGACCCAGTACTTC. It yields the protein CASSLVGGETQYF.